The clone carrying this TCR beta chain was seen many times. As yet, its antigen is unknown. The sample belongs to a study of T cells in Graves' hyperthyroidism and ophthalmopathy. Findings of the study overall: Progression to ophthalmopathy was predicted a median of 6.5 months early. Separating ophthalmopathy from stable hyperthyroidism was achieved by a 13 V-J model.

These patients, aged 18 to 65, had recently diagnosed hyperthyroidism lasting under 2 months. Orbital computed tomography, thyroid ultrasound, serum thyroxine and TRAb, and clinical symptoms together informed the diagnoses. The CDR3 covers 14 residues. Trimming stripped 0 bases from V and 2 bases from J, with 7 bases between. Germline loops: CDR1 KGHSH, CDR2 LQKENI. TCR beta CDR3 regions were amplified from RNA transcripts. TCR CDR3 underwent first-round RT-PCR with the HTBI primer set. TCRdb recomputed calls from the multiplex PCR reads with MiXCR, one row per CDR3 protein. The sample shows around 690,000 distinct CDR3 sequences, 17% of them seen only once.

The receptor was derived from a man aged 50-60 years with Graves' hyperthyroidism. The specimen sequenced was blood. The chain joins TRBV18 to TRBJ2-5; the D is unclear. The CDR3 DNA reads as TGTGCCAGCTCACCACCGTCGAAACAAGAGACCCAGTACTTC. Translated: CASSPPSKQETQYF.